A single sample gave rise to the 5 T cell receptor beta chains below, sequenced in a study of tumor-infiltrating lymphocytes in localized non-small cell lung cancer. Only in-frame clones appear in the TCRdb table, and some are missing; sequencing was by immunoSEQ multiplex PCR. The table records some 14,000 clones, about 70% of them present only once. The sample taken for sequencing was lung tumor tissue. All receptors derive from a human donor with non-small cell lung cancer.

The chain carries TRBV7-6 and TRBJ2-7; maybe TRBD2 (6 bases). The CDR3 is 15 residues long. Trimming left V 2 bases short and J 0 bases short, with 11 bases between. The germline V gene has CDR1 SGHVS and CDR2 FNYEAQ. The CDR3 loop is CASSLYGGPSYEQYF. The CDR3 bases are TGTGCCAGCAGCTTATATGGAGGGCCCTCCTACGAGCAGTACTTC.

This clone was counted only a few times. This chain uses TRBV5-4 with TRBJ1-2; the D is unclear. Per germline, CDR1 SGHNT and CDR2 YYREEE (reference sequence). V lost 3 bases to trimming and J lost 1 base, with 4 bases between them. This CDR3 has 12 amino acids. Here the CDR3 reads CASSYVNYGYTF. The CDR3 DNA is TGTGCCAGCAGCTATGTTAACTATGGCTACACCTTC.

J is TRBJ2-7 and V is TRBV19, with 7 nucleotides matching TRBD2. With V trimmed by 2 bases and J by 5 bases, 9 bases remained unmatched. Germline V gene data show CDR1 as LNHDA and CDR2 as SQIVND (reference sequence). The CDR3 is 15 residues long. The CDR3 sequence: CASSINPAGSNEQYF. CDR3 bases: TGTGCCAGTAGTATAAATCCAGCGGGATCAAACGAGCAGTACTTC. The full variable domain, with the rest looked up from reference TRBV19 and TRBJ2-7, is DGGITQSPKYLFRKEGQNVTLSCEQNLNHDAMYWYRQDPGQGLRLIYYSQIVNDFQKGDIAEGYSVSREKKESFPLTVTSAQKNPTAFYLCASSINPAGSNEQYFGPGTRLTVT.

This chain connects TRBV5-4 to TRBJ2-3; 7 bases fit TRBD2. Looked up from germline, CDR1 is SGHNT and CDR2 is YYREEE (reference sequence). The CDR3 extends over 16 amino acids. V dropped 4 bases and J dropped 5; count of bases not matched to a gene: 13. The CDR3 region has the DNA TGTGCCAGCAGCCCACCAGCGGGGAGGGCGGGAGATACGCAGTATTTT. It translates to CASSPPAGRAGDTQYF.

The gene calls are TRBV6-5 and TRBJ1-1; unclear D gene. In germline, CDR1 is MNHEY, CDR2 SVGAGI. The V gene lost 6 bases and the J gene lost 1 base, with 12 bases spanning the gap. The length of the CDR3 is 14 residues. DNA of the CDR3: TGTGCCAGCAGGTGGTCCCTTCGGAACACTGAAGCTTTCTTT. It encodes CASRWSLRNTEAFF.